These T cell receptor beta chains were read from a single sample in a study of cytomegalovirus exposure and HLA in healthy donors. Generated by immunoSEQ multiplex PCR, the TCRdb table keeps only in-frame clones and is missing some. The table has under 200,000 clones, 79% seen once. Sequencing was performed on PBMCs. All receptors derive from a woman aged 45-65 years in good health and CMV-seronegative. The CDR3 runs from the conserved cysteine through the conserved F or W. D genes are given only for firm matches. Part of the rows lack a size; the others show once, few, many or a class for expanded clones.

V gene	J gene	clone size	D gene	CDR3 protein	CDR3 DNA
TRBV29-1	TRBJ2-3	.	.	CSYGGLYTDTQYF	TGCAGCTATGGGGGACTTTACACAGATACGCAGTATTTT
TRBV30	TRBJ2-3	.	.	CAWSQNRGGGTDTQYF	TGTGCCTGGAGTCAAAATCGTGGGGGCGGGACAGATACGCAGTATTTT
TRBV4-3	TRBJ2-1	.	.	CASSQVGQGEQFF	TGCGCCAGCAGCCAAGTGGGGCAGGGTGAGCAGTTCTTC
TRBV19	TRBJ1-3	.	TRBD1	CASSPQTGRGNTIYF	TGTGCCAGTAGTCCTCAGACAGGGCGTGGAAACACCATATATTTT
TRBV5-1	TRBJ2-1	.	.	CASSLAGNGEQFF	TGCGCCAGCAGCTTGGCAGGGAACGGTGAGCAGTTCTTC
TRBV19	TRBJ1-3	.	.	CASKPGGGLTGNTIYF	TGTGCCAGCAAACCTGGGGGGGGCCTCACTGGAAACACCATATATTTT
TRBV19	TRBJ2-6	few	.	CASSTGSNVLTF	TGTGCCAGTAGTACGGGATCCAACGTCCTGACTTTC
TRBV30	TRBJ1-6	.	.	CAWSSGGGYNSPLHF	TGTGCCTGGAGTAGCGGTGGTGGATATAATTCACCCCTCCACTTT
TRBV29-1	TRBJ1-3	.	TRBD1	CSVKQDRASGNTIYF	TGCAGCGTTAAACAGGACAGGGCATCTGGAAACACCATATATTTT
TRBV5-1	TRBJ1-6	.	.	CASMASPGYNSPLHF	TGCGCCAGCATGGCGTCGCCGGGGTATAATTCACCCCTCCACTTT
TRBV11-2	TRBJ2-1	.	TRBD2	CASSRTFGLAGGYEQFF	TGTGCCAGCAGTCGAACTTTCGGACTAGCGGGAGGCTATGAGCAGTTCTTC
TRBV9	TRBJ1-3	.	.	CASSVAWTSGNTIYF	TGTGCCAGCAGCGTAGCTTGGACAAGTGGAAACACCATATATTTT
TRBV28	TRBJ2-7	.	.	CASSLWGQTYEQYF	TGTGCCAGCAGTCTGTGGGGCCAAACCTACGAGCAGTACTTC
TRBV5-1	TRBJ2-1	.	TRBD2	CASSLPPSGGTSGANEQFF	TGCGCCAGCAGCTTGCCTCCTAGCGGGGGGACCTCGGGGGCCAATGAGCAGTTCTTC
TRBV5-1	TRBJ2-2	.	.	CASSSQQIANTGELFF	TGCGCCAGCAGCTCCCAACAGATCGCGAACACCGGGGAGCTGTTTTTT
TRBV6-5	TRBJ1-1	.	.	CASREGGTEAFF	TGTGCCAGCAGGGAAGGGGGCACTGAAGCTTTCTTT
TRBV25-1	TRBJ1-3	few	.	CASSWGGAGNTIYF	TGTGCCAGCTCATGGGGGGGAGCTGGAAACACCATATATTTT
TRBV19	TRBJ2-2	.	TRBD1	CASSIQDRGPGELFF	TGTGCCAGTAGTATTCAGGACAGGGGTCCCGGGGAGCTGTTTTTT
TRBV4-3	TRBJ2-1	.	TRBD2	CASSRDSGGADNEQFF	TGCGCCAGCAGCCGGGATAGCGGGGGGGCCGACAATGAGCAGTTCTTC
TRBV27	TRBJ2-7	.	.	CASSIAPTVWPEYEQYF	TGTGCCAGCAGTATTGCACCGACAGTGTGGCCAGAATACGAGCAGTACTTC
TRBV6-5	TRBJ1-4	few	TRBD1	CASSGLGQVMFF	TGTGCCAGCAGTGGCTTGGGACAGGTTATGTTTTTT
TRBV12-5	TRBJ1-2	few	.	CASGLALAEIYGYTF	TGTGCTAGTGGTTTGGCCCTCGCCGAGATCTATGGCTACACCTTC
TRBV5-6	TRBJ1-6	few	TRBD1	CASSVLRYRGRTYNSPLHF	TGTGCCAGCAGCGTACTGAGATACAGGGGTAGGACCTATAATTCCCCCCTCCACTTT
TRBV21-1	TRBJ2-5	.	.	CASSWGGETQYF	TGTGCCAGCAGTTGGGGGGGAGAGACCCAGTACTTC
TRBV4-1	TRBJ1-3	.	.	CASSQPVRTDTIYF	TGCGCCAGCAGCCAACCTGTCAGGACTGACACCATATATTTT
TRBV7-9	TRBJ2-5	.	.	CASSLGSGETQYF	TGTGCCAGCAGCTTAGGCAGTGGAGAGACCCAGTACTTC
TRBV25-1	TRBJ2-2	.	TRBD2	CASSEFVLAGAGELFF	TGTGCCAGCAGTGAATTTGTACTAGCGGGAGCCGGGGAGCTGTTTTTT
TRBV4-1	TRBJ1-6	.	TRBD1	CASSQGDRDASPLHF	TGCGCCAGCAGCCAGGGGGACAGGGATGCTTCACCCCTCCACTTT
TRBV4-2	TRBJ2-7	.	TRBD2	CASSQDLAGTSYEQYF	TGTGCCAGCAGCCAAGATCTAGCGGGGACGTCCTACGAGCAGTACTTC
TRBV18	TRBJ2-3	once	TRBD2	CASSLRLAGGISTDTQYF	TGTGCCAGCTCTCTCCGACTAGCGGGAGGGATAAGCACAGATACGCAGTATTTT
TRBV28	TRBJ2-7	.	.	CASRRLQGLYEQYF	TGTGCCAGCAGACGGCTGCAGGGGTTATACGAGCAGTACTTC
TRBV2	TRBJ1-1	.	.	CASSFRQITTEAFF	TGTGCCAGCAGCTTCCGACAGATAACCACTGAAGCTTTCTTT
TRBV30	TRBJ2-7	.	TRBD2	CAWTRQSGTDVYEQYF	TGTGCCTGGACCCGACAGAGCGGGACCGACGTGTACGAGCAGTACTTC
TRBV28	TRBJ1-3	.	.	CASISGFSGNTIYF	TGTGCCAGCATCTCCGGGTTCTCTGGAAACACCATATATTTT
TRBV28	TRBJ2-2	.	TRBD2	CASSLSASGRTGELFF	TGTGCCAGCAGTTTATCTGCTAGCGGGAGGACCGGGGAGCTGTTTTTT
TRBV7-2	TRBJ2-2	.	TRBD2	CASSLEAGGAGELFF	TGTGCCAGCAGCTTAGAGGCGGGGGGGGCCGGGGAGCTGTTTTTT